The TCR beta chain under discussion was sequenced for a study of T cells in Graves' hyperthyroidism and ophthalmopathy. The authors obtained PBMCs from roughly 10 ml of fresh peripheral blood. The CDR3 is 13 residues long. Trimming removed 3 bases from V and 6 bases from J, with 12 bases in between. CDR1 SGHVS and CDR2 FQNEAQ come from the germline V gene. TCR beta CDR3 regions were amplified from RNA. When the TCR CDR3 underwent first-round RT-PCR, the HTBI primer set was used. TCRdb re-analysed the multiplex PCR reads in MiXCR, keeping a single row per CDR3 protein. The sample has hundreds of thousands of distinct CDR3 sequences, around 15% seen once.

This sequence originates from a woman under 30 with Graves' hyperthyroidism. The sequencing input was blood. The J gene is TRBJ2-7, the V gene TRBV7-8, with D perhaps matching TRBD2 (6 bases). CDR3 in amino acids: CASSFRVEGEQYF. CDR3 in DNA: TGTGCCAGCAGCTTCCGAGTGGAGGGCGAGCAGTACTTC. Full variable domain (remainder filled in from reference TRBV7-8 and TRBJ2-7): GAGVSQSPRYKVAKRGQDVALRCDPISGHVSLFWYQQALGQGPEFLTYFQNEAQLDKSGLPSDRFFAERPEGSVSTLKIQRTQQEDSAVYLCASSFRVEGEQYFGPGTRLTVT.